A single sample is the source of the 25 T cell receptor beta chains below, sequenced in a study of early T cells in non-severe SARS-CoV-2 infection. TCRdb re-analysed the 5' RACE reads in MiXCR, keeping a single row per CDR3 protein. The sample lists about 80,000 distinct CDR3 sequences, 5% occurring once. The starting material was whole blood, obtained at baseline. Source of these receptors: an adult who was a healthcare worker with PCR-confirmed SARS-CoV-2 infection or an uninfected control (not recorded which).

This clonotype came up a few times. This CDR3 is CSASSTILAKNIQYF. In DNA, the CDR3 is TGCAGTGCTAGCTCCACCATCCTAGCCAAAAACATTCAGTACTTC. The J gene is TRBJ2-4, the V gene TRBV20-1, with no clear D. The ends were cut back, 3 bases at V and 0 bases at J, with 12 bases in the middle. This CDR3 spans 15 amino acids. Per the germline V gene, CDR1 is DFQATT and CDR2 is SNEGSKA (reference sequence).

This chain links TRBV7-8 with TRBJ2-5; no firm D call. The V gene's germline CDR1 is SGHVS and CDR2 FQNEAQ. V was clipped by 1 base and J by 5 bases, with 8 bases between them. CDR3 length: 13 amino acids. The DNA for the CDR3 is TGTGCCAGCAGCTTAGACCTGGCGGAGACCCAGTACTTC. Protein: CASSLDLAETQYF.

The chain joins TRBV12-3 or TRBV12-4 to TRBJ2-1; 9 positions agree with TRBD2. The CDR3 sequence is 16 residues long. Trimming took 5 bases from V and 4 from J; bases not matched to a gene: 9. The CDR3, as DNA: TGTGCCAGCAGTGGAAGACTAGCGGACATTTACAATGAGCAGTTCTTC. This sequence encodes CASSGRLADIYNEQFF.

This clonotype occurred a few times. The genes are TRBV7-3 and TRBJ2-3, with D unclear. The CDR3 loop spans 16 amino acids. The germline V gene encodes CDR1 SGHTA and CDR2 FQGTGA. With 5 bases removed from V and 3 bases from J, the gap between germline ends came to 18 bases. CDR3 nucleotides: TGTGCCAGCAGCCCAGGATTCTCCCCTACGACAGATACGCAGTATTTT. Translation: CASSPGFSPTTDTQYF.

In this sample, this clonotype turned up a few times. The chain links TRBV21-1 to TRBJ2-7; the table's TRBD1 call for D was not verified on the DNA. TRBV21-1 is a pseudogene segment. This CDR3 contains 16 residues. DNA of the CDR3: TGTGCCAGCAGCAAAGTGGAGGACAGGGGAGGCCACGAGCAGTACTTC. It codes for CASSKVEDRGGHEQYF.

This clonotype was counted at least ten times. The CDR3 loop is CASSLLLSQEAFF. CDR3 coding DNA: TGTGCCAGCTCTCTCCTCCTCTCACAAGAAGCTTTCTTT. V is TRBV7-9 and J is TRBJ1-1; D unclear. The V end lost 8 bases, the J end lost 8 bases, and 18 bases lay between the germline ends. From germline, CDR1 is SEHNR and CDR2 FQNEAQ (reference sequence). The CDR3 spans 13 residues.

In this sample, this clonotype turned up many times. The rearrangement joins TRBV29-1 to TRBJ2-3; 8 nucleotides line up with TRBD2. There are 15 residues in the CDR3. V shed 4 bases, J shed 2 bases, and the junction held 8 bases outside the gene matches. Germline CDR1 SQVTM, CDR2 ANQGSEA. For the CDR3, the DNA is TGCAGCGTTGCCCCCAGCGGGAGAGACACAGATACGCAGTATTTT. It encodes CSVAPSGRDTDTQYF.

There are many counts of this clonotype. J is TRBJ2-7 and V is TRBV6-5; 8 nucleotides match TRBD2. With V trimmed by 10 bases and J by 4 bases, 15 bases remained unmatched. Looked up from germline, CDR1 is MNHEY and CDR2 is SVGAGI. The length of the CDR3 is 15 residues. CDR3 loop: CATSAGGTLFYEQYF. In DNA form, the CDR3 reads TGTGCCACCTCGGCGGGGGGCACCCTTTTTTACGAGCAGTACTTC.

This clonotype has a count of ten or more. One end of the junction fails to match germline, which may point to a read error. V gene TRBV7-8 combines with J gene TRBJ1-1; D ambiguous. The CDR3 consists of 15 residues. Looked up from germline, CDR1 is SGHVS and CDR2 is FQNEAQ. This CDR3 reads CASSLVEIMNTEVFF. As DNA, the CDR3 is TGTGCCAGCAGCTTAGTGGAGATCATGAACACTGAAGTTTTCTTT.

This chain uses TRBV7-9 with TRBJ2-7; 7 nucleotides align to TRBD2. The CDR3 loop spans 15 amino acids. CDR1 is SEHNR and CDR2 is FQNEAQ in the germline V gene (reference sequence). V lost 5 bases and J lost 0; bases outside the gene matches: 7. The DNA for the CDR3 is TGTGCCAGCAGCCCGATGGGGGACTACTCCTACGAGCAGTACTTC. It is translated as CASSPMGDYSYEQYF. Full variable domain (outside the CDR3, taken from reference TRBV7-9 and TRBJ2-7): DTGVSQNPRHKITKRGQNVTFRCDPISEHNRLYWYRQTLGQGPEFLTYFQNEAQLEKSRLLSDRFSAERPKGSFSTLEIQRTEQGDSAMYLCASSPMGDYSYEQYFGPGTRLTVT.

A few counts support this clonotype. The chain recombines TRBV28 with TRBJ2-5, with a possible D match to TRBD2 (5 bases). V was cut by 5 bases and J by 5 bases, with 15 bases left in between. This CDR3 contains 14 residues. Germline values: CDR1 MDHEN, CDR2 SYDVKM. The CDR3 DNA reads as TGTGCCAGCAGTCCGGAGGTGGGAGTGGAGACCCAGTACTTC. Encoded protein: CASSPEVGVETQYF. The full variable domain, in which reference TRBV28 and TRBJ2-5 provide the parts outside the CDR3, is DVKVTQSSRYLVKRTGEKVFLECVQDMDHENMFWYRQDPGLGLRLIYFSYDVKMKEKGDIPEGYSVSREKKERFSLILESASTNQTSMYLCASSPEVGVETQYFGPGTRLLVL.

In its sample, this clonotype was seen many times. The V and J genes are TRBV12-3 or TRBV12-4 and TRBJ2-7; perhaps TRBD2 as D (6 bases). The germline V and J ends were trimmed by 6 bases and 3 bases, with 12 bases remaining between them. There are 13 residues in the CDR3. The chain's CDR3 is CASSPGLLYEQYF. CDR3 DNA: TGTGCCAGCAGCCCGGGACTCCTCTACGAGCAGTACTTC.

This clonotype was recorded at least ten times. The chain is built from TRBV12-3 or TRBV12-4 and TRBJ1-2; possible D gene TRBD1, 6 bases. Deletions cut 1 base from V and 3 bases from J, with 12 bases between. This CDR3 has 15 residues. The CDR3, as DNA: TGTGCCAGCAGTTTAGGGGCAGGGGAGCACTATGGCTACACCTTC. Amino acids: CASSLGAGEHYGYTF.

This chain joins TRBV5-1 and TRBJ2-7, with D unclear. Deletions cut 0 bases from V and 2 bases from J, with 18 bases between. The CDR3 sequence is 17 residues long. Germline V CDR1 and CDR2: SGHRS, YFSETQ. CDR3 amino acids: CASSLGASRLNTYEQYF. CDR3 DNA: TGCGCCAGCAGCTTGGGCGCGTCCCGACTGAATACCTACGAGCAGTACTTC.

This clonotype was picked up one time. A read error may be the cause here, since a much bigger clone is one base away. The rearrangement links TRBV28 to TRBJ1-6; D possibly corresponds to TRBD1 (5 bases). The V gene's germline CDR1 is MDHEN and CDR2 SYDVKM. This CDR3 is built from 14 residues. The DNA for the CDR3 is TGTGCCAGCAGTTTGGGGCAGGGAAATTCACCCCTCCAATTT. This gives the protein CASSLGQGNSPLQF.

The gene calls are TRBV7-8 and TRBJ2-6; 11 bases align to TRBD2. Losses at the gene ends were 3 bases for V and 2 bases for J; bases not matched to a gene: 3. The CDR3 contains 17 residues. Germline V lookup: CDR1 SGHVS, CDR2 FQNEAQ. The CDR3 DNA is TGTGCCAGCAGCTTTAGCGGGAGGGCCGCTGGGGCCAACGTCCTGACTTTC. Protein: CASSFSGRAAGANVLTF.

In this sample, this clonotype turned up many times. The chain uses TRBV7-2 and TRBJ2-5; D may be TRBD1 (5 bases). The CDR3 runs 14 residues. Trimming cost V 5 bases and J 3 bases, with 13 bases left between them. CDR1 and CDR2 (germline): SGHTA, FQGNSA. DNA of the CDR3: TGTGCCAGCAGCCCCGGCAGGGTCGAAGAGACCCAGTACTTC. Its translation: CASSPGRVEETQYF.

This clonotype was detected many times. The chain is built from TRBV29-1 and TRBJ1-1; 7 bases are a match to TRBD1. Germline V lookup: CDR1 SQVTM, CDR2 ANQGSEA. V gave up 1 base and J gave up 3 bases; unmatched junction bases: 2. The CDR3 sequence is 13 residues long. The CDR3 DNA sequence: TGCAGCGTTGAAGGACAGGGCGACACTGAAGCTTTCTTT. Translation gives CSVEGQGDTEAFF.

This clonotype was found many times. The chain joins TRBV7-6 to TRBJ2-5; D is possibly TRBD1 (6 bases). This CDR3 spans 14 amino acids. CDR1 and CDR2 (germline): SGHVS, FNYEAQ. V dropped 5 bases and J dropped 0 bases, with 10 bases sitting between them. The CDR3 nucleotides are TGTGCCAGCAGCATCCGGGACAACCAAGAGACCCAGTACTTC. Its protein product is CASSIRDNQETQYF. The full variable domain, in which reference TRBV7-6 and TRBJ2-5 provide the parts outside the CDR3, is GAGVSQSPRYKVTKRGQDVALRCDPISGHVSLYWYRQALGQGPEFLTYFNYEAQQDKSGLPNDRFSAERPEGSISTLTIQRTEQRDSAMYRCASSIRDNQETQYFGPGTRLLVL.

This chain links TRBV10-3 with TRBJ1-5, with 7 nucleotides matching TRBD1. This CDR3 is 14 amino acids long. With 6 bases clipped from V and 2 bases from J, the junction kept 4 bases outside the gene matches. The germline CDR1 and CDR2 sequences are ENHRY and SYGVKD. This chain's CDR3 is CAIRATGGNQPQHF. DNA of the CDR3: TGTGCCATCAGAGCTACAGGGGGCAATCAGCCCCAGCATTTT.

This clonotype was counted at least ten times. The rearrangement links TRBV21-1 to TRBJ1-6; the listed D gene, TRBD1, was not tested against the DNA. TRBV21-1 is classified as a pseudogene. The CDR3 extends over 14 amino acids. The CDR3 protein is CASSSGTDNSPLHF. In nucleotides, the CDR3 is TGTGCCAGCAGCTCCGGGACCGATAATTCACCCCTCCACTTT.

The chain joins TRBV29-1 to TRBJ2-7; D uncertain. Per germline, CDR1 SQVTM and CDR2 ANQGSEA. V was trimmed by 4 bases and J by 0 bases, leaving 13 bases between them. The CDR3 has 14 amino acids. In DNA, the CDR3 is TGCAGCGTTGGTCTGAGGACGGTCTCCTACGAGCAGTACTTC. Its protein is CSVGLRTVSYEQYF.

This clonotype was recorded many times. The chain uses TRBV11-2 and TRBJ2-7, with D hard to call. Looked up from germline, CDR1 is SGHAT and CDR2 is FQNNGV. Trimming shortened V by 4 bases and J by 4 bases, and 14 bases separated the two germline ends. This CDR3 comprises 14 residues. CDR3 DNA: TGTGCCAGCAGCTCTATACAGAATCCTTACGAGCAGTACTTC. Encoded protein: CASSSIQNPYEQYF.

The table lists this clonotype with a few counts. The gene calls are TRBV20-1 and TRBJ2-7; 7 bases line up with TRBD2. This CDR3 region has 14 residues. Germline V CDR1 and CDR2: DFQATT, SNEGSKA (reference sequence). V dropped 5 bases and J dropped 2; count of bases not matched to a gene: 9. CDR3: CSAPALGLAYEQYF. CDR3 sequence (DNA): TGCAGTGCTCCAGCCCTCGGACTAGCCTACGAGCAGTACTTC.

The chain combines TRBV20-1 with TRBJ1-6, with a weak D call TRBD1 (5 bases). Looked up from germline, CDR1 is DFQATT and CDR2 is SNEGSKA (reference sequence). Trimming removed 5 bases from V and 6 bases from J, with 11 bases in between. CDR3 length equals 13 residues. The CDR3: CSASPGGNSPLHF. The DNA for the CDR3 is TGCAGTGCTTCACCTGGGGGTAATTCACCCCTCCACTTT.